These T cell receptor beta chains were read from a single sample in a study of T cell clonotyping in hematopoietic cell transplantation. Data came from immunoSEQ multiplex PCR; TCRdb stores just in-frame clones and leaves some out. This repertoire shows over 10,000 clones, approximately 90% found once; its top ten account for less than 1.5%. Sequencing was carried out using peripheral blood mononuclear cells. These receptor sequences come from a man younger than 45 in good health. Some clones in this sample may be carry-over from other donors' samples. The CDR3 runs from the conserved cysteine through the conserved F or W. D genes are given only for firm matches. Size is stated for part of the rows, as once, few or many counts, or as a class when the clone is expanded.

d_call j_call clone_size v_call cdr3_nt cdr3_aa
NA TRBJ1-4 NA TRBV1 TGCACCAGCGGACGGGGGGTTAATGAAAAACTGTTTTTT CTSGRGVNEKLFF
NA TRBJ2-7 once TRBV30 TGTGCCTGGAGCGAGGGGGTTGGCTACTACGAGCAGTACTTC CAWSEGVGYYEQYF
TRBD2 TRBJ2-5 once TRBV6-5 TGTGCCAGCAGTTACCGGCGGACTAGGGGTGAGACCCAGTACTTC CASSYRRTRGETQYF
NA TRBJ2-2 NA TRBV9 TGTGCCAGCAGCGTGTCCCAGAACACCGGGGAGCTGTTTTTT CASSVSQNTGELFF
NA TRBJ2-5 once TRBV7-3 TGTGCCAGCAGCTTAAGCGGCAGCCAAGAGACCCAGTACTTC CASSLSGSQETQYF
NA TRBJ2-3 NA TRBV6-5 TGTGTGGTGGAGAGCACAGATACGCAGTATTTT CVVESTDTQYF
TRBD2 TRBJ2-7 NA TRBV14 TGTGCCAGCAGCCCCGGACTAGCGGGGGGGCCAGCGGACGAGCAGTACTTC CASSPGLAGGPADEQYF
NA TRBJ2-2 NA TRBV29-1 TGCAGCGTGCGGGGCTACACCGGGGAGCTGTTTTTT CSVRGYTGELFF
NA TRBJ1-5 NA TRBV19 TGTGCCAGTAGTAAACTCGGGACCGTTAGCAATCAGCCCCAGCATTTT CASSKLGTVSNQPQHF
NA TRBJ1-4 NA TRBV29-1 TGCAGCGGTAATAGGGGAGAAAAACTGTTTTTT CSGNRGEKLFF
TRBD1 TRBJ2-7 NA TRBV27 TGTGCCAGCAGTTTACTTTGGACAGGGGGCCTGTACGAGCAGTACTTC CASSLLWTGGLYEQYF
NA TRBJ2-7 NA TRBV10-3 TGTGCCATCAGTGAGGTTGGTGAGCAGTACTTC CAISEVGEQYF
NA TRBJ2-7 NA TRBV5-1 TGCGCCAGCAGCTTGACCTCCTACGAGCAGTACTTC CASSLTSYEQYF
TRBD1 TRBJ1-2 NA TRBV19 TGTGCCAGTAGTGACAGGGGGCTGGGCTATGGCTACACCTTC CASSDRGLGYGYTF
NA TRBJ1-1 NA TRBV7-9 TGTGCCAGCAGTCCACGGACTCCGACCCTGAACACTGAAGCTTTCTTT CASSPRTPTLNTEAFF
TRBD2 TRBJ2-1 NA TRBV2 TGTGCCACCTTAAGCGGGAGTGGGGGCAATGAGCAGTTCTTC CATLSGSGGNEQFF
TRBD1 TRBJ1-2 NA TRBV7-2 TGTGCCAGCAGATCAGCCGGACAGGGGACTGATGGCTATGGCTACACCTTC CASRSAGQGTDGYGYTF
NA TRBJ2-7 once TRBV7-6 TGTGCCAGCAGCTCCCAATCCGAGCAGTACTTC CASSSQSEQYF
NA TRBJ2-5 NA TRBV2 TGTGCCAGCAGTGGCTCTAGCTCGGGTGAGACCCAGTACTTC CASSGSSSGETQYF
TRBD1 TRBJ1-1 NA TRBV10-3 TGTGCCATCGTCTGGGCACAGGGGACTGAAGCTTTCTTT CAIVWAQGTEAFF
NA TRBJ1-4 NA TRBV19 TGTGCCAGTAGTATAGATGCAATGGAACTGTTTTTT CASSIDAMELFF
NA TRBJ2-7 few TRBV19 TGTGCCAGTAGTAGAAAACTGGGGACACACTCTCCCCCGGAGCAGTACTTC CASSRKLGTHSPPEQYF